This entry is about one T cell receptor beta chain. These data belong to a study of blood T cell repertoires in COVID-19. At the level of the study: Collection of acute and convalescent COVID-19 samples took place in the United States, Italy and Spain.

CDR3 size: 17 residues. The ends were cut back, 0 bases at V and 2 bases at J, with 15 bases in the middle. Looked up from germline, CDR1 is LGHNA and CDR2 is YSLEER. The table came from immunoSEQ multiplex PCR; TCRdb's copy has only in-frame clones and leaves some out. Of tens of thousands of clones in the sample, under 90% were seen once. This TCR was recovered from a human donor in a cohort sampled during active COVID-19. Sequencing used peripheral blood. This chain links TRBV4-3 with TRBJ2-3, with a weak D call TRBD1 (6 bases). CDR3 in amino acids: CASSQETGQRYTDTQYF. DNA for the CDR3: TGCGCCAGCAGCCAAGAGACTGGACAGCGATACACAGATACGCAGTATTTT.